This TCR beta chain was captured by sequencing in a study of cytomegalovirus exposure and HLA in healthy donors. General observations from the study: TCR beta sequences numbering 15,000 to 20,000 were associated with HLA alleles at 0.05 false discovery rate in a later analysis. Several of the most significant clusters were apparently associated with common viral pathogens in a later analysis.

For this clone: What it binds is unknown.

Germline lookup yields CDR1 MNHNS and CDR2 SASEGT. This CDR3 has 14 residues. Trimming removed 7 bases at V and 0 bases at J, with 10 bases between. Primers for the PCR totalled 60 Vbeta and 13 Jbeta. Some clones are missing from TCRdb's copy, which holds only in-frame ones; the method was immunoSEQ multiplex PCR. The table lists 130,000 to 150,000 clones. Sequencing input: PBMCs. The chain joins TRBV6-1 to TRBJ1-5; D call uncertain. This TCR was recovered from a man aged 35-49 years in good health and CMV-seronegative. Written as DNA, the CDR3 is TGTGCCAGCACTTACGGGGATAGCAATCAGCCCCAGCATTTT. Translating it yields CASTYGDSNQPQHF.